Below are 32 T cell receptor beta chains sequenced from a single sample in a study of OX40 agonist ivuxolimab in advanced cancers. Sequenced by immunoSEQ multiplex PCR; TCRdb stores in-frame clones only, minus some. In the table there are roughly 64,000 clones, more than 80% of which are singletons. Sample: CD4+ or CD8+ T cells sorted from blood, taken in a trial of the OX40 agonist ivuxolimab. The source of these receptors is an adult with an advanced solid tumor such as melanoma, head and neck, liver or kidney cancer.

This chain uses TRBV27 with TRBJ1-4, with TRBD1 as a possible D gene (6 bases). Germline assignment: CDR1 MNHEY and CDR2 SMNVEV (reference sequence). The V and J ends lost 3 bases and 5 bases respectively, with 10 bases between them. The CDR3 length is 14 residues. The CDR3 DNA is TGTGCCAGCAGTTTTGACAGGCAGAATGAAAAACTGTTTTTT. Its protein product is CASSFDRQNEKLFF.

The chain links TRBV2 to TRBJ1-2; 7 bases are a match to TRBD1. Germline V gives CDR1 SNHLY, CDR2 FYNNEI. Trimming took 6 bases from V and 6 from J; bases not matched to a gene: 13. The CDR3 is 15 residues long. The CDR3: CASRRTGDPADGYTF. The DNA of the CDR3 is TGTGCCAGCAGGCGGACAGGCGACCCTGCGGATGGCTACACCTTC.

In the case of this clone: The same CDR3 arises from other DNA sequences in this sample as well. The chain carries TRBV7-2 and TRBJ1-2, with no clear D. The CDR3 sequence is 15 residues long. Germline assignment: CDR1 SGHTA and CDR2 FQGNSA. V dropped 0 bases and J dropped 10 bases, with 18 bases sitting between them. CDR3 in amino acids: CASSLASPTETSYTF. The DNA of the CDR3 is TGTGCCAGCAGCTTAGCAAGTCCCACCGAAACTTCCTACACCTTC.

This clone was recorded only once. V gene TRBV7-9 combines with J gene TRBJ1-2, with D maybe TRBD1 (6 bases). With 2 bases removed from V and 6 bases from J, the gap between germline ends came to 10 bases. Germline V gives CDR1 SEHNR, CDR2 FQNEAQ (reference sequence). The CDR3 sequence is 13 residues long. The CDR3 protein is CASSLWSGDGYTF. The CDR3 region has the DNA TGTGCCAGCAGCTTATGGTCAGGGGATGGCTACACCTTC.

This rearrangement joins TRBV18 to TRBJ1-2; no definite D call. This CDR3 has 14 amino acids. CDR1 and CDR2 from the germline V gene are KGHSH and LQKENI. Trimming pared 2 bases from V and 0 bases from J, leaving 7 bases between. The CDR3 reads CASSPGEPNYGYTF. The CDR3 coding sequence is TGTGCCAGCTCACCAGGGGAACCTAACTATGGCTACACCTTC.

This rearrangement joins TRBV5-1 to TRBJ2-3; a possible D gene is TRBD1 (6 bases). The CDR3 runs to 15 residues. V gave up 0 bases and J gave up 1 base, with 9 bases separating them. The germline V gene encodes CDR1 SGHRS and CDR2 YFSETQ. The CDR3 region is CASSLGQVRTDTQYF. In DNA, the CDR3 is TGCGCCAGCAGCTTGGGACAGGTTCGCACAGATACGCAGTATTTT.

This clone occurred once. The rearrangement joins TRBV7-2 to TRBJ2-7; the D gene is possibly TRBD1 (5 bases). CDR3 length: 15 amino acids. Germline-derived CDR1 and CDR2 are SGHTA and FQGNSA. V gave up 3 bases and J gave up 1 base, with 13 bases separating them. CDR3 coding DNA: TGTGCCAGCAGCTTTGATCCCAGGGCTTCCTACGAGCAGTACTTC. Translating gives CASSFDPRASYEQYF.

A word on this clone: The same CDR3 arises from other DNA sequences in this sample as well. The rearrangement joins TRBV11-3 to TRBJ2-2, with a weak D call TRBD2 (5 bases). The germline gives CDR1 SGHNT, CDR2 YENEEA. This CDR3 has 14 amino acids. V lost 4 bases and J 8 bases, leaving 14 bases between the germline ends. The CDR3 region is CASSSRTSGGELFF. CDR3 bases: TGTGCCAGCAGCTCCCGGACCAGCGGTGGGGAGCTGTTTTTT.

This clone appeared a few times. V and J are TRBV4-2 and TRBJ1-5, with a tentative D call TRBD1 (6 bases). Germline V CDR1 and CDR2: LGHNA, YNFKEQ. Trimming pared 1 base from V and 3 bases from J, leaving 10 bases between. There are 15 residues in the CDR3. The CDR3 spells CASSQVQGHNQPQHF. Here the CDR3 DNA reads TGTGCCAGCAGCCAAGTTCAGGGACACAATCAGCCCCAGCATTTT.

V gene TRBV4-2 combines with J gene TRBJ2-5, with 9 bases fitting TRBD2. CDR3 length: 15 amino acids. The V and J ends lost 3 bases and 5 bases, in that order; junction bases with no gene match: 7. The germline CDR1 and CDR2 sequences are LGHNA and YNFKEQ. CDR3 DNA: TGTGCCAGCAGCCAGGGGCGGGGGGGCCACGAGACCCAGTACTTC. Its protein is CASSQGRGGHETQYF.

This sequence joins TRBV2 and TRBJ2-3; D is uncertain. CDR3 size: 13 residues. Germline CDR1 and CDR2: SNHLY and FYNNEI. The germline V and J ends were trimmed by 3 bases and 6 bases, with 10 bases remaining between them. CDR3 residues: CASSEDRQDTQYF. CDR3 nucleotides: TGTGCCAGCAGTGAGGATCGGCAGGATACGCAGTATTTT.

CDR3 sequence (DNA): TGTGCCAGCAGCTTAGGTACGACTAGCGGTGGCTCCTACGAGCAGTACTTC. It is translated as CASSLGTTSGGSYEQYF. The rearrangement joins TRBV11-2 to TRBJ2-7; 9 bases are a match to TRBD2. The CDR3 spans 17 residues. Germline loops: CDR1 SGHAT, CDR2 FQNNGV. V was clipped by 1 base and J by 0 bases; unmatched bases: 7.

This clone was observed a single time. The chain uses TRBV19 and TRBJ2-2; D may be TRBD1 (5 bases). The germline V gene encodes CDR1 LNHDA and CDR2 SQIVND (reference sequence). Trimming removed 7 bases at V and 0 bases at J, with 9 bases between. This CDR3 has 14 residues. The CDR3 nucleotides are TGTGCCAGTACGCAGGGAACGAACACCGGGGAGCTGTTTTTT. Translating gives CASTQGTNTGELFF.

J is TRBJ1-1 and V is TRBV11-1; no reliable D call. Germline V lookup: CDR1 SGHAT, CDR2 FQDESV (reference sequence). Trimming cost V 2 bases and J 0 bases, with 7 bases left between them. This CDR3 spans 14 amino acids. CDR3 in amino acids: CASSLPLMNTEAFF. Written as DNA, the CDR3 is TGTGCCAGCAGCTTACCACTTATGAACACTGAAGCTTTCTTT.

The gene calls are TRBV6-6 and TRBJ1-5; TRBD1 aligns across 8 bases. V lost 8 bases and J lost 8; bases outside the gene matches: 5. Germline V gene lookup returns CDR1 MNHNY and CDR2 SVGAGI (reference sequence). This CDR3 has 12 residues. Here the CDR3 reads CASGRGQEPQHF. The CDR3 nucleotides are TGTGCCAGCGGGAGGGGACAGGAGCCCCAGCATTTT.

The CDR3 region is CASSQVPSGLARETQYF. As DNA, the CDR3 is TGTGCCAGCAGCCAAGTGCCTAGCGGGCTTGCACGGGAGACCCAGTACTTC. The V and J genes are TRBV4-2 and TRBJ2-5; 8 bases are shared with TRBD2. The CDR3 totals 17 residues. The junction had 12 bases not matched to a gene; V was cut back by 1 base and J by 5 bases. Germline CDR1 and CDR2: LGHNA and YNFKEQ.

The chain joins TRBV5-4 to TRBJ1-1; D is unclear. Germline CDR1 reads SGHNT; CDR2 reads YYREEE (reference sequence). V dropped 3 bases and J dropped 0 bases, with 12 bases sitting between them. CDR3 size: 15 residues. The CDR3 sequence is CASSSAVPLNTEAFF. The CDR3, as DNA: TGTGCCAGCAGCTCAGCGGTCCCACTGAACACTGAAGCTTTCTTT.

The chain couples TRBV4-2 to TRBJ2-5; 11 bases line up with TRBD2. The junction had 6 bases not matched to a gene; V was cut back by 4 bases and J by 2 bases. Germline V gene data show CDR1 as LGHNA and CDR2 as YNFKEQ. CDR3 size: 16 residues. CDR3 in amino acids: CASSLGLAGAQETQYF. CDR3 DNA: TGTGCCAGCAGCCTCGGACTAGCGGGTGCACAAGAGACCCAGTACTTC.

Only a few counts were recorded for this clone. The rearrangement uses TRBV20-1 and TRBJ1-1; unclear D gene. Trimming pared 2 bases from V and 8 bases from J, leaving 9 bases between. The CDR3 runs 11 residues. The germline V gene encodes CDR1 DFQATT and CDR2 SNEGSKA (reference sequence). The DNA of the CDR3 is TGCAGTGCTAGATTGCAGGCAGAAGCTTTCTTT. Translating it yields CSARLQAEAFF.

The chain uses TRBV9 and TRBJ2-3; D may be TRBD1 (5 bases). This CDR3 contains 16 residues. From germline, CDR1 is SGDLS and CDR2 YYNGEE. Trimming removed 0 bases from V and 7 bases from J, with 18 bases in between. The CDR3 loop is CASSVDGAFLIHTQYF. The CDR3 DNA follows: TGTGCCAGCAGCGTAGATGGGGCCTTCTTGATCCATACGCAGTATTTT.

This chain connects TRBV18 to TRBJ1-2; D perhaps matches TRBD1 (6 bases). V was clipped by 3 bases and J by 6 bases, with 17 bases between them. The CDR3 sequence is 15 residues long. CDR1 and CDR2 (germline): KGHSH, LQKENI. The CDR3 protein is CASSPSETGKDGYTF. In DNA form, the CDR3 reads TGTGCCAGCTCACCGTCGGAAACAGGGAAAGATGGCTACACCTTC.

The V gene is TRBV13, the J gene TRBJ2-1, with D uncertain. Trimming removed 1 base at V and 9 bases at J, with 4 bases between. The CDR3 totals 11 residues. CDR1 is PRHDT, CDR2 FYEKMQ, per germline (reference sequence). The CDR3 nucleotides read TGTGCCAGCAGCTTAGATGCTGAGCAGTTCTTC. Translating gives CASSLDAEQFF.

This clone was observed a few times. The chain has TRBV5-1 and TRBJ1-2; D unresolved. Trimming removed 1 base from V and 7 bases from J, with 11 bases in between. This CDR3 contains 13 residues. The germline CDR1 and CDR2 sequences are SGHRS and YFSETQ. The CDR3 sequence: CASSLSAEAGYTF. Written as DNA, the CDR3 is TGCGCCAGCAGCTTGAGTGCCGAGGCTGGCTACACCTTC.

The rearrangement uses TRBV5-6 and TRBJ2-1; D is perhaps TRBD2 (7 bases). Germline assignment: CDR1 SGHDT and CDR2 YYEEEE. V was cut by 7 bases and J by 7 bases, with 30 bases left in between. CDR3 length: 18 residues. This CDR3 is CASEGFSLGGAFRNEQFF. CDR3 coding DNA: TGTGCCAGCGAAGGGTTCTCATTAGGGGGGGCCTTTAGGAATGAGCAGTTCTTC.

V is TRBV5-4 and J is TRBJ1-3, with D possibly matching TRBD1 (5 bases). The length of the CDR3 is 16 residues. Between the trimmed V and J ends, which lost 2 bases and 0 bases, there was a span of 12 bases. The germline gives CDR1 SGHNT, CDR2 YYREEE (reference sequence). CDR3 DNA sequence: TGTGCCAGCAGCTTCCACGGGGGACGCTCTGGAAACACCATATATTTT. It encodes CASSFHGGRSGNTIYF. The full variable domain, in which reference TRBV5-4 and TRBJ1-3 provide the parts outside the CDR3, is ETGVTQSPTHLIKTRGQQVTLRCSSQSGHNTVSWYQQALGQGPQFIFQYYREEENGRGNFPPRFSGLQFPNYSSELNVNALELDDSALYLCASSFHGGRSGNTIYFGEGSWLTVV.

The J gene is TRBJ1-1, the V gene TRBV2; D is perhaps TRBD1 (6 bases). Germline V gene data show CDR1 as SNHLY and CDR2 as FYNNEI. V lost 6 bases and J 3 bases, leaving 11 bases between the germline ends. The CDR3 is 13 residues long. The CDR3 DNA sequence: TGTGCCAGCAGCAACAGGGACGACACTGAAGCTTTCTTT. It is translated as CASSNRDDTEAFF. Variable domain in full (rest from reference TRBV2 and TRBJ1-1): EPEVTQTPSHQVTQMGQEVILRCVPISNHLYFYWYRQILGQKVEFLVSFYNNEISEKSEIFDDQFSVERPDGSNFTLKIRSTKLEDSAMYFCASSNRDDTEAFFGQGTRLTVV.

V gene TRBV7-8 combines with J gene TRBJ2-1; unclear D gene. Trimming stripped 2 bases from V and 6 bases from J, with 8 bases between. The CDR3 runs to 13 residues. In germline, CDR1 is SGHVS, CDR2 FQNEAQ. CDR3 nucleotides: TGTGCCAGCAGCTTACGCCAGCTCAATGAGCAGTTCTTC. Translation: CASSLRQLNEQFF.

This chain joins TRBV7-9 and TRBJ1-1; D is unresolved. Germline CDR1 is SEHNR and CDR2 is FQNEAQ (reference sequence). This CDR3 has 14 residues. V shed 1 base and J shed 4 bases, with 10 bases lying between them. This chain's CDR3 is CASSLGKGGTEAFF. Written as DNA, the CDR3 is TGTGCCAGCAGCTTAGGGAAGGGTGGCACTGAAGCTTTCTTT.

The genes are TRBV7-2 and TRBJ1-4; no definite D call. Trimming stripped 1 base from V and 8 bases from J, with 8 bases between. The CDR3 totals 13 residues. CDR1 is SGHTA and CDR2 is FQGNSA in the germline V gene. The CDR3 here is CASSLGPGEKLFF. The CDR3, as DNA: TGTGCCAGCAGCTTAGGACCGGGGGAAAAACTGTTTTTT.

This rearrangement joins TRBV4-1 to TRBJ2-5, with TRBD1 as a possible D gene (5 bases). CDR3 length equals 15 residues. Germline CDR1 MGHRA, CDR2 YSYEKL. V was clipped by 0 bases and J by 4 bases, with 12 bases between them. CDR3 bases: TGCGCCAGCAGCCAAGATGGGGCAGGGTCAGAGACCCAGTACTTC. Translated, it gives CASSQDGAGSETQYF.

The rearrangement uses TRBV5-4 and TRBJ1-4; TRBD1 agrees at 9 bases. The J segment lost 8 bases and the V segment lost 3 bases, leaving 14 bases of the junction unmatched. Germline V lookup: CDR1 SGHNT, CDR2 YYREEE (reference sequence). The CDR3 covers 17 residues. DNA for the CDR3: TGTGCCAGCAGCTCAACAGGGGGCGCGAGCCTAGGGGAAAAACTGTTTTTT. It yields the protein CASSSTGGASLGEKLFF.

The V gene is TRBV5-1, the J gene TRBJ2-3; a possible D gene is TRBD1 (5 bases). V was shortened by 2 bases and J by 4 bases, with 11 bases between the two germline ends. Germline V gene data show CDR1 as SGHRS and CDR2 as YFSETQ. The CDR3 runs to 14 residues. CDR3 coding DNA: TGCGCCAGCAGCTTACAGGTTCCTGCAGATACGCAGTATTTT. As protein: CASSLQVPADTQYF. Looking up the rest from reference TRBV5-1 and TRBJ2-3 gives the full variable domain: KAGVTQTPRYLIKTRGQQVTLSCSPISGHRSVSWYQQTPGQGLQFLFEYFSETQRNKGNFPGRFSGRQFSNSRSEMNVSTLELGDSALYLCASSLQVPADTQYFGPGTRLTVL.